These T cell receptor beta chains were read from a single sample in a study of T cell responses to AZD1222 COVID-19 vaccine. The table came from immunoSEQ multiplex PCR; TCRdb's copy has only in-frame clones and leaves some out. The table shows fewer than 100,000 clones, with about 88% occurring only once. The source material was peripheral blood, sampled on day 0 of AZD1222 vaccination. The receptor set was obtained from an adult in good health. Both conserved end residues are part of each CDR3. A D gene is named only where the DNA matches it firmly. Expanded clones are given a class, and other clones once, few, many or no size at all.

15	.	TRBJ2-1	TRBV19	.	CASSPGQSSYNEQFF	TGTGCCAGTAGTCCGGGGCAAAGCTCCTACAATGAGCAGTTCTTC
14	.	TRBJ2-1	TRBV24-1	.	CATSEPSSYNEQFF	TGTGCCACCAGTGAGCCCAGCTCCTACAATGAGCAGTTCTTC
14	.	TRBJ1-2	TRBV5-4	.	CASSLKGRGDGYTF	TGTGCCAGCAGCTTGAAGGGCAGGGGCGATGGCTACACCTTC
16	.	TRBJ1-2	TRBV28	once	CASSSLTGGRYMSYTF	TGTGCCAGCAGTTCCTTGACAGGTGGGAGGTATATGAGCTACACCTTC
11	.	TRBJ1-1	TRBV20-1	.	CSVPGDTEAFF	TGCAGTGTCCCGGGGGACACTGAAGCTTTCTTT
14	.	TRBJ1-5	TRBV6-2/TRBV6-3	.	CASSRPRGRQPQHF	TGTGCCAGCAGTCGCCCGAGGGGCCGTCAGCCCCAGCATTTT
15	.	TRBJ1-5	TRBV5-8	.	CASSLAGQPYQPQHF	TGTGCCAGCAGCTTGGCCGGGCAGCCTTATCAGCCCCAGCATTTT
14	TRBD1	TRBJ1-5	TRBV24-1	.	CATSGDRPNQPQHF	TGTGCCACCAGTGGGGACAGGCCCAATCAGCCCCAGCATTTT
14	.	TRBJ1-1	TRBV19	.	CASSIAHRNTEAFF	TGTGCCAGTAGTATAGCACACAGAAACACTGAAGCTTTCTTT
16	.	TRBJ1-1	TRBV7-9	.	CASSLGTFRMNTEAFF	TGTGCCAGCAGCTTAGGGACATTTCGCATGAACACTGAAGCTTTCTTT
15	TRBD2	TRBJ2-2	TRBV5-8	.	CASSLTGRGTGELFF	TGTGCCAGCAGCTTAACCGGGAGGGGCACCGGGGAGCTGTTTTTT
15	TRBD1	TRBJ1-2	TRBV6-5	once	CASTRDRGPGYGYTF	TGTGCCAGCACTAGAGACAGGGGGCCCGGCTATGGCTACACCTTC
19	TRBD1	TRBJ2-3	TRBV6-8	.	CASSYKCSPRTGVTDTQYF	TGTGCCAGCAGTTACAAATGTAGTCCGCGGACAGGGGTAACAGATACGCAGTATTTT
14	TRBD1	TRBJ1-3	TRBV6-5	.	CASRLTGSGNTIYF	TGTGCCAGCAGGTTGACAGGGTCTGGAAACACCATATATTTT
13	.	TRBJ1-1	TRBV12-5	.	CASGLRGNTEAFF	TGTGCTAGTGGTTTAAGGGGGAACACTGAAGCTTTCTTT
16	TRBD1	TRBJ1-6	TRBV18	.	CASSLSGTGEGSPLHF	TGTGCCAGCTCACTTTCCGGGACAGGGGAAGGATCACCCCTCCACTTT
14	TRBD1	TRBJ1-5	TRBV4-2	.	CASSQGQGDQPQHF	TGTGCCAGCAGCCAGGGACAGGGGGATCAGCCCCAGCATTTT
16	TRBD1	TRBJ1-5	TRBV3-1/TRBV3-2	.	CASSQEAGGGNQPQHF	TGTGCCAGCAGCCAAGAAGCAGGGGGCGGCAATCAGCCCCAGCATTTT
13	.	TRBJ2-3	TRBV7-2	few	CASSRDPTDTQYF	TGTGCCAGCAGCCGGGACCCCACAGATACGCAGTATTTT
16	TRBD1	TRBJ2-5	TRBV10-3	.	CAISRDSLSLHETQYF	TGTGCCATCAGTCGGGACAGCTTATCCCTCCACGAGACCCAGTACTTC
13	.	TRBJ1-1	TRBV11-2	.	CASGKSMNTEAFF	TGTGCCAGCGGAAAGTCCATGAACACTGAAGCTTTCTTT
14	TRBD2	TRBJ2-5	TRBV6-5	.	CAANVAGQQETQYF	TGTGCCGCGAATGTAGCGGGGCAACAAGAGACCCAGTACTTC
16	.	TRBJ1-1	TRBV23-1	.	CASSQSPRGVNTEAFF	TGCGCCAGCAGTCAATCGCCCCGGGGGGTAAACACTGAAGCTTTCTTT
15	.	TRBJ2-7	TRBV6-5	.	CASSSQWGGYYEQYF	TGTGCCAGCAGTTCCCAGTGGGGGGGCTACTACGAGCAGTACTTC
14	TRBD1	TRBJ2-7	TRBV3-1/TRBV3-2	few	CASSRDSTAYEQYF	TGTGCCAGCAGCCGGGACAGCACCGCCTACGAGCAGTACTTC
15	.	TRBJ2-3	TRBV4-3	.	CASSQDFGGTDTQYF	TGCGCCAGCAGCCAAGATTTTGGAGGCACAGATACGCAGTATTTT
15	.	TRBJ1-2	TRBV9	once	CASSVDQGRVYGYTF	TGTGCCAGCAGCGTAGACCAGGGGCGAGTCTATGGCTACACCTTC